This T cell receptor (beta chain) stems from a study of regulatory T cells in long-lasting Graves disease. Building the TCR beta libraries relied on iRepertoire HTBI primers, and CDR3 regions underwent Arm-PCR. In TCRdb, the multiplex PCR reads were re-called with MiXCR into one record per CDR3 protein. The table has about 430,000 distinct CDR3 sequences, roughly 15% seen once. Described time point: newly diagnosed GD, antithyroid drugs for less than 3 months. The TCR library was made from RNA extracted from PBMCs. Study results and limitations: Persistent Graves' cases showed lower TCR diversity than newly diagnosed cases. What was studied was peripheral blood only, and not thyroid tissue.

This clonotype was seen a handful of times. The antigen is undetermined. Germline V gene sequence: CDR1 MNHNS, CDR2 SASEGT. V gave up 7 bases and J gave up 5 bases, with 20 bases separating them. The CDR3 has 15 amino acids. This same sample was also taken into another study, of T cells in Graves' hyperthyroidism and ophthalmopathy. That investigation notes: Most clonotypes expanded in thyroid above 0.001 were likewise present in blood.

This clonotype was obtained from a woman aged 40 to 50 with Graves disease. The chain links TRBV6-1 to TRBJ1-1; D is possibly TRBD1 (5 bases). The sample consisted of peripheral blood mononuclear cells (PBMCs), taken at new diagnosis, from a patient treated with antithyroid drugs. CDR3 nucleotide sequence: TGTGCCAGCACCCTGAGGGGTTCGATGTTTACTGAAGCTTTCTTT. This encodes CASTLRGSMFTEAFF.